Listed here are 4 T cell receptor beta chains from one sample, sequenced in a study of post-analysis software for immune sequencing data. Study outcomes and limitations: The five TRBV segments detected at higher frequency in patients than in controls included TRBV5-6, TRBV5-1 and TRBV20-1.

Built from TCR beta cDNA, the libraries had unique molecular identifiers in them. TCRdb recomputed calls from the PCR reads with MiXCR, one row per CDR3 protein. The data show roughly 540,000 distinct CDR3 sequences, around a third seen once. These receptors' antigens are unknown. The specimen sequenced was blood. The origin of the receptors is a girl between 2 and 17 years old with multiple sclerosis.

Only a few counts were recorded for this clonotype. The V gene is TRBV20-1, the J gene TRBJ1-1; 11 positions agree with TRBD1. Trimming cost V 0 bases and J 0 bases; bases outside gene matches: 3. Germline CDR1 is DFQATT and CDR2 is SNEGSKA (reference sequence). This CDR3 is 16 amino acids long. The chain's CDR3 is CSAREWDRGMNTEAFF. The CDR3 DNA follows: TGCAGTGCTAGAGAGTGGGACAGGGGGATGAACACTGAAGCTTTCTTT.

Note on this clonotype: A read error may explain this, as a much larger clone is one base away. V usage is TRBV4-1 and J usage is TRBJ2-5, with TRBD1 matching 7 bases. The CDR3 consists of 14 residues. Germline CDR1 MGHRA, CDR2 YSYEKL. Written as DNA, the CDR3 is TGCGCCAGCAGCCCCAGACAGGGTGGGGAGACCCGGTACTTC. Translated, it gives CASSPRQGGETRYF.

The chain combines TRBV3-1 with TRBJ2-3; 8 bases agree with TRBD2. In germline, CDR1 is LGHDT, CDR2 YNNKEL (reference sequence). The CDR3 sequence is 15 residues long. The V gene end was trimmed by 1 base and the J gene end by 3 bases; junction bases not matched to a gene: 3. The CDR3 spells CASSQAAGETDTQYF. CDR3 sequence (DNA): TGTGCCAGCAGCCAAGCAGCGGGGGAGACAGATACGCAGTATTTT.

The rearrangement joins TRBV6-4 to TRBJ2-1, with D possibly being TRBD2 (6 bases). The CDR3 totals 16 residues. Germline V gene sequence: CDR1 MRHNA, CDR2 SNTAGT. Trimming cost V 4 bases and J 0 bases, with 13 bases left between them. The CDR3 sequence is CASSAKPGDSYNEQFF. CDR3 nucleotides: TGTGCCAGCAGTGCCAAGCCGGGGGACTCCTACAATGAGCAGTTCTTC.